This T cell receptor (beta chain) was documented in a study of blood T cell repertoires in COVID-19. At the level of the study: Material from acute and convalescent COVID-19 was sourced from the United States, Italy and Spain. The cDNA or gDNA used as material had been derived from T cells, B-cell-depleted T cells, or PBMCs.

CDR3 length: 15 amino acids. Trimming cost V 3 bases and J 2 bases; bases outside gene matches: 2. CDR1 is SGHVS and CDR2 is FNYEAQ in the germline V gene. Study processing details: Amplification of reference gene primers provided the estimated nucleated cell counts. Sequenced by immunoSEQ multiplex PCR; TCRdb stores in-frame clones only, minus some. D and trimming were read from the DNA, whereas the V and J calls and clone size are those reported in that table. The sample gives roughly 240,000 clones, approximately 84% of which show up once; 1.9% is in the top ten. The sequencing sample was made of peripheral blood. The receptor's source is a woman of 80 years or more with acute or convalescent COVID-19. The rearrangement joins TRBV7-6 to TRBJ2-2, with TRBD2 identical over 8 bases. The CDR3 is CASSFGTRNTGELFF. CDR3 bases: TGTGCCAGCAGCTTTGGGACTAGAAACACCGGGGAGCTGTTTTTT. Drawing the rest from reference TRBV7-6 and TRBJ2-2, the complete variable domain is GAGVSQSPRYKVTKRGQDVALRCDPISGHVSLYWYRQALGQGPEFLTYFNYEAQQDKSGLPNDRFSAERPEGSISTLTIQRTEQRDSAMYRCASSFGTRNTGELFFGEGSRLTVL.